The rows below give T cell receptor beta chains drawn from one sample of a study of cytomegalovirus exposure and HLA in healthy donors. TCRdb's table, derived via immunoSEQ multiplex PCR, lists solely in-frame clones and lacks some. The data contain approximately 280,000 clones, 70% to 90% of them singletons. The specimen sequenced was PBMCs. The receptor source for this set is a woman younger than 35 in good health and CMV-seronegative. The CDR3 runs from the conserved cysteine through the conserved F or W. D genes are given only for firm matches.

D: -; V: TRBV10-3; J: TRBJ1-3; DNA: TGTGCCATCAGGGACTTCGGAAACACCATATATTTT; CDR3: CAIRDFGNTIYF
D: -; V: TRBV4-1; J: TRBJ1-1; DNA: TGCGCCAGCAGCCACGATGAGGAAACTGAAGCTTTCTTT; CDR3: CASSHDEETEAFF
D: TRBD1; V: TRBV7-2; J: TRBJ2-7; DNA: TGTGCCAGCAGCTTGGGACAGGGCAGGGACGAGCAGTACTTC; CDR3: CASSLGQGRDEQYF
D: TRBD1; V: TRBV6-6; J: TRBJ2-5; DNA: TGTGCCAGCACTCCTCGGGACAGGGGACAAGAGACCCAGTACTTC; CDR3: CASTPRDRGQETQYF
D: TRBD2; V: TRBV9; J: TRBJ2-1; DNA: TGTGCCAGCAGCGTAGGTACTAGCGGGGGGGCCAATGACAATGAGCAGTTCTTC; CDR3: CASSVGTSGGANDNEQFF
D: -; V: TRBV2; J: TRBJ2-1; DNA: TGTGCCAGCAGTGTTATCCCTTACAATGAGCAGTTCTTC; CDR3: CASSVIPYNEQFF
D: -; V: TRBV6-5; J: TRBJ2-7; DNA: TGTGCCAGCAGTTACTCCTGGACTGGGTACGAGCAGTACTTC; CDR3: CASSYSWTGYEQYF
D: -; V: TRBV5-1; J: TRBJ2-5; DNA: TGCGCCAGCAGCTTTTCCCAGGGTTACCAAGAGACCCAGTACTTC; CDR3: CASSFSQGYQETQYF
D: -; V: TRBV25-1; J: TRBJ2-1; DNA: TGTGCCAGCAGCCTCTACAATGAGCAGTTCTTC; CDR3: CASSLYNEQFF
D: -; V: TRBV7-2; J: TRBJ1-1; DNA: TGTGCCAGCAGCTTTGCCAGGCGAGGGGGCACTGAAGCTTTCTTT; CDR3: CASSFARRGGTEAFF
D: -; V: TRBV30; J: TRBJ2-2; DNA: TGTGCCTGGAGTGGGTTAAGGGGCAGGGCTGCTACCGGGGAGCTGTTTTTT; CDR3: CAWSGLRGRAATGELFF
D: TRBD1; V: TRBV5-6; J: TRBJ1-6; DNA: TGTGCCAGCACTAACAGGGGGCGCTGGGATGATGGGAATTCACCCCTCCACTTT; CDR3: CASTNRGRWDDGNSPLHF
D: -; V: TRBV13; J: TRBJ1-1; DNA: TGTGCCAGCAGCGGAGGGGCGGAGGACACTGAAGCTTTCTTT; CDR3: CASSGGAEDTEAFF
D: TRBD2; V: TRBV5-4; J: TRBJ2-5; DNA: TGTGCCAGCAGCTTGCCCCCTAGCGGGGGGGCGGAGACCCAGTACTTC; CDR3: CASSLPPSGGAETQYF
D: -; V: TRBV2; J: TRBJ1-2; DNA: TGTGCCAGCATACGTCAGGGTAGCAGTGGCTACACCTTC; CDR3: CASIRQGSSGYTF
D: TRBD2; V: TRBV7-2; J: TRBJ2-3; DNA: TGTGCCAGCAGCTTAGCCCGACTAGCGGGTGTACAAGGGACGCAGTATTTT; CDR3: CASSLARLAGVQGTQYF